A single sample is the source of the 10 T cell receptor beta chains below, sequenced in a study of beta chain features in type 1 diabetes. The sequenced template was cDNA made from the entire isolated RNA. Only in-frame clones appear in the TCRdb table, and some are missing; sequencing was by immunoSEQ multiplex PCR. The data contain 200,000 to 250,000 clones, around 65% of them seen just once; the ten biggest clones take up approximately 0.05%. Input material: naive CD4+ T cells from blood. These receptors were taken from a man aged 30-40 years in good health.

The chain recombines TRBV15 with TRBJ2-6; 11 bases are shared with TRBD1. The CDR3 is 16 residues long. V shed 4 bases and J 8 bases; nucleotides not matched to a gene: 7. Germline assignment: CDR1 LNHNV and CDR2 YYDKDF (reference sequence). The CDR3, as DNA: TGTGCCACCAGCACCTTCCGGGACAGGGGGTCCAACGTCCTGACTTTC. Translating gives CATSTFRDRGSNVLTF.

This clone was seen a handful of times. The chain's CDR3 is CASSFVASGSKKTQYF. CDR3 bases: TGTGCCAGCAGTTTCGTGGCTAGCGGGAGTAAAAAGACCCAGTACTTC. The chain carries TRBV28 and TRBJ2-5; TRBD2 matches 10 bases. The CDR3 runs 16 residues. Unmatched junction bases numbered 10, after V lost 3 bases and J lost 6 bases. Germline V gene sequence: CDR1 MDHEN, CDR2 SYDVKM.

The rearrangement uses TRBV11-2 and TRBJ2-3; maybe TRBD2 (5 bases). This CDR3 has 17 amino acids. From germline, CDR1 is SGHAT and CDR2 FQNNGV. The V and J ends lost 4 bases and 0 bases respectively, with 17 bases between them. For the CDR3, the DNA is TGTGCCAGCAGCTCCCATGGGAGATTTTCTAGCACAGATACGCAGTATTTT. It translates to CASSSHGRFSSTDTQYF.

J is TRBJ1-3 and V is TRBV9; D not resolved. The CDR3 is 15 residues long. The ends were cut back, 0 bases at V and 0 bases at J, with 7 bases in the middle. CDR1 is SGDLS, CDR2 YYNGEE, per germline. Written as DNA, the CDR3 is TGTGCCAGCAGCGTAGATCTGAGCTCTGGAAACACCATATATTTT. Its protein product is CASSVDLSSGNTIYF.

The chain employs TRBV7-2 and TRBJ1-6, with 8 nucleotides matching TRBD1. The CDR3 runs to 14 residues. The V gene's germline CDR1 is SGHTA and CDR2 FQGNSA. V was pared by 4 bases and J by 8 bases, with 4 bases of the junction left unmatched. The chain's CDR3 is CASSSGQEHSPLHF. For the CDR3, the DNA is TGTGCCAGCAGCTCGGGACAGGAACATTCACCCCTCCACTTT.

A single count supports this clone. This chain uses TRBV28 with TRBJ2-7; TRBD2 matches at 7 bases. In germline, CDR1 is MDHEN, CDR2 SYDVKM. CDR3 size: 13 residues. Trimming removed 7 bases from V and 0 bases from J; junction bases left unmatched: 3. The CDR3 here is CASKGGGSYEQYF. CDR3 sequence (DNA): TGTGCCAGCAAGGGCGGGGGCTCCTACGAGCAGTACTTC. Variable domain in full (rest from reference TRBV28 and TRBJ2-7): DVKVTQSSRYLVKRTGEKVFLECVQDMDHENMFWYRQDPGLGLRLIYFSYDVKMKEKGDIPEGYSVSREKKERFSLILESASTNQTSMYLCASKGGGSYEQYFGPGTRLTVT.

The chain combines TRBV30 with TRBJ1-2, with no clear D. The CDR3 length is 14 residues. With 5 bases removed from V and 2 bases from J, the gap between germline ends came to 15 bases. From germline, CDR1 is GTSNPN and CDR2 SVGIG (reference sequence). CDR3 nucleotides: TGTGCCTGGGCTATCGGGCGGAGAAACTATGGCTACACCTTC. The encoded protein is CAWAIGRRNYGYTF.

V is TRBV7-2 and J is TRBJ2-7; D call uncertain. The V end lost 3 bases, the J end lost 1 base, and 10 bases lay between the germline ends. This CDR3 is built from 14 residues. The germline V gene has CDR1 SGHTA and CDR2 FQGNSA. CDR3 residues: CASSFMANSYEQYF. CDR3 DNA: TGTGCCAGCAGCTTTATGGCCAATTCCTACGAGCAGTACTTC.

The CDR3 DNA reads as TGTGCCAGCAGCTTATCGGGGATGGAGACCCAGTACTTC. Its protein product is CASSLSGMETQYF. The chain employs TRBV7-6 and TRBJ2-5; a weak D match, TRBD2 (5 bases). There are 13 residues in the CDR3. Germline CDR1 is SGHVS and CDR2 is FNYEAQ. The germline V and J ends were trimmed by 2 bases and 5 bases, with 9 bases remaining between them.

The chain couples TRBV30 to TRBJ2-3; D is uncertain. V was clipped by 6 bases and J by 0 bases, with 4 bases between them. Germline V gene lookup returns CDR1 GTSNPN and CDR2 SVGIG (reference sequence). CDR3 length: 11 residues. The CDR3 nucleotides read TGTGCCTGCGCCAGCACAGATACGCAGTATTTT. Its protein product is CACASTDTQYF. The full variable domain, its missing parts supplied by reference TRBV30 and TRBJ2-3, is SQTIHQWPATLVQPVGSPLSLECTVEGTSNPNLYWYRQAAGRGLQLLFYSVGIGQISSEVPQNLSASRPQDRQFILSSKKLLLSDSGFYLCACASTDTQYFGPGTRLTVL.